This T cell receptor (beta chain) emerged from a study of vaccination effects on CD4 cells after COVID-19. In the study overall: Expansion with viral peptide pools was applied to antigen-specific CD4+ T cells by the ViraFEST assay prior to sequencing. Study outcomes and limitations: Only 1 of 255 vaccine-induced clones from healthy vaccinees cross-reacted with common cold coronaviruses. The study, lacking early post-infection timepoints, had few convalescent patients.

Only in-frame clones appear in the TCRdb table, and some are missing; sequencing was by immunoSEQ multiplex PCR. The sample includes approximately 74,000 clones, roughly 73% of them seen just once. Researchers isolated CD4+ T cells once less than twelve days of culture had elapsed. Either the BNT162b2 or mRNA-1273 vaccine was given to participants in two doses. Prior SARS-CoV-2 infection was absent in the vaccine recipients, as shown by negative nucleocapsid antibodies. On this clone: Its target is not known.

There are 15 residues in the CDR3. Germline V gene data show CDR1 as SGHRS and CDR2 as YFSETQ. Trimming removed 1 base from V and 5 bases from J, with 13 bases in between. This chain joins TRBV5-1 and TRBJ1-5, with a weak D call TRBD1 (5 bases). Sample: CD4+ T cells from PBMCs cultured without peptide, taken after COVID-19 vaccination. The clonotype comes from a human donor who received a COVID-19 vaccine. CDR3 in amino acids: CASSLRSGSDQPQHF. For the CDR3, the DNA is TGCGCCAGCAGCTTGCGATCAGGGAGCGATCAGCCCCAGCATTTT.